Each of the 5 T cell receptor beta chains below was sequenced from the same sample in a study of T cell repertoires in cytomegalovirus infection. TCRdb used MiXCR to reprocess the reads, holding one entry per CDR3 protein. This table has hundreds of thousands of distinct CDR3 sequences, roughly 15% appearing once. Sequencing input: PBMCs. These TCRs come from a human donor in good health (CMV status not recorded). Some clones in this sample may be carry-over from other donors' samples.

This clonotype has at least ten counts. V gene TRBV7-9 combines with J gene TRBJ1-1; 9 nucleotides match TRBD1. The CDR3 totals 18 residues. Germline V gene lookup returns CDR1 SEHNR and CDR2 FQNEAQ (reference sequence). J was trimmed by 0 bases and V by 5 bases; bases with no gene match: 13. CDR3 sequence (DNA): TGTGCCAGCAGCACCTGGACAGGGGCGAAACCCATGAACACTGAAGCTTTCTTT. Its translation is CASSTWTGAKPMNTEAFF.

There are a few counts of this clonotype. This chain joins TRBV28 and TRBJ2-7; tentatively, D is TRBD2 (5 bases). V gave up 10 bases and J gave up 0 bases, with 16 bases separating them. Looked up from germline, CDR1 is MDHEN and CDR2 is SYDVKM. This CDR3 is 14 amino acids long. The CDR3: CATDPGLHSYEQYF. The CDR3 nucleotides are TGTGCCACAGATCCCGGACTGCACTCCTACGAGCAGTACTTC.

This rearrangement joins TRBV6-1 to TRBJ1-1; unclear D gene. Between the trimmed V and J ends, which lost 1 base and 11 bases, there was a span of 5 bases. The CDR3 is 10 residues long. The germline V gene encodes CDR1 MNHNS and CDR2 SASEGT. CDR3 nucleotide sequence: TGTGCCAGCAGTGAAGAAGGGGCTTTCTTT. Amino acid sequence: CASSEEGAFF.

This clonotype was seen more than once but under ten times. The chain is built from TRBV2 and TRBJ2-7; no clear D. CDR3 size: 14 residues. Germline values: CDR1 SNHLY, CDR2 FYNNEI. V dropped 5 bases and J dropped 6 bases, with 17 bases sitting between them. The CDR3 loop reads CASSSQDHPTEQYF. DNA for the CDR3: TGTGCCAGCAGTTCTCAGGACCACCCCACCGAGCAGTACTTC.

This clonotype occurred once. The V gene is TRBV6-8, the J gene TRBJ2-3; TRBD1 or TRBD2 may be the D gene (5 bases each). The CDR3 covers 15 residues. The ends were cut back, 0 bases at V and 3 bases at J, with 10 bases in the middle. Germline V lookup: CDR1 MNHGY, CDR2 SAAAGT. Here the CDR3 reads CASSYSEGRTDTQYF. CDR3 in DNA: TGTGCCAGCAGTTACTCAGAGGGGCGGACAGATACGCAGTATTTT.